Shown below are 28 T cell receptor beta chains from a single sample sequenced in a study of identical twins. TCRdb called the 5' RACE reads again in MiXCR, with one record for every CDR3 protein. The repertoire holds fewer than 450,000 distinct CDR3 sequences, with around 9.7% as singletons. The sequenced material came from naive T cells sorted from blood. Receptor source: a woman aged 45 to 65 in good health.

This clonotype was seen many times. The V call is TRBV5-1, the J call TRBJ2-5; TRBD2 agrees at 12 bases. With 4 bases clipped from V and 1 base from J, the junction kept 5 bases outside the gene matches. Germline CDR1 is SGHRS and CDR2 is YFSETQ. This CDR3 is 16 amino acids long. CDR3 loop: CASSPGLAGIQETQYF. The CDR3 nucleotides are TGCGCCAGCAGCCCCGGACTAGCGGGGATCCAAGAGACCCAGTACTTC.

J is TRBJ1-3 and V is TRBV11-3; D unresolved. Trimming took off 5 bases at V and 7 bases at J, with 15 bases between the two ends. Germline CDR1 SGHNT, CDR2 YENEEA. The CDR3 is made up of 14 amino acids. CDR3: CASSVPLLDNTIYF. Here the CDR3 DNA reads TGTGCCAGCAGCGTACCACTTCTGGACAACACCATATATTTT. The variable domain in full, completed from reference TRBV11-3 and TRBJ1-3, reads EAGVVQSPRYKIIEKKQPVAFWCNPISGHNTLYWYLQNLGQGPELLIRYENEEAVDDSQLPKDRFSAERLKGVDSTLKIQPAELGDSAVYLCASSVPLLDNTIYFGEGSWLTVV.

V usage is TRBV11-2 and J usage is TRBJ2-2; 10 bases line up with TRBD2. J was trimmed by 4 bases and V by 5 bases; bases with no gene match: 4. The germline V gene has CDR1 SGHAT and CDR2 FQNNGV. The CDR3 extends over 15 amino acids. CDR3 loop: CASSQRLAGTGELFF. The CDR3 region has the DNA TGTGCCAGCAGCCAGAGACTAGCGGGCACCGGGGAGCTGTTTTTT.

The chain couples TRBV5-1 to TRBJ2-2, with 7 nucleotides matching TRBD2. Germline loops: CDR1 SGHRS, CDR2 YFSETQ. After removal of 3 bases from V and 6 bases from J, the junction contained 5 bases not matched to a gene. The CDR3 loop spans 14 amino acids. The CDR3 loop is CASSSRLAPGELFF. In DNA, the CDR3 is TGCGCCAGCAGCTCCCGACTAGCCCCCGGGGAGCTGTTTTTT.

This clonotype was found a few times. This chain uses TRBV7-2 with TRBJ2-2; D may correspond to TRBD1 or TRBD2 (5 bases each). The V gene lost 6 bases and the J gene lost 2 bases, with 25 bases spanning the gap. The CDR3 loop spans 19 amino acids. Germline CDR1 SGHTA, CDR2 FQGNSA. As DNA, the CDR3 is TGTGCCAGCAGTCGCTCCGGGACGGGTAGACTACTAAACACCGGGGAGCTGTTTTTT. Residues: CASSRSGTGRLLNTGELFF.

The sample holds many counts of this clonotype. This chain connects TRBV12-3 or TRBV12-4 to TRBJ2-3; D gene unclear. This CDR3 has 12 amino acids. V lost 5 bases, J lost 0 bases, and 3 bases lay in between. The CDR3 reads CASSTSTDTQYF. The CDR3 DNA is TGTGCCAGCAGTACAAGCACAGATACGCAGTATTTT.

This clonotype has a count of ten or more. This sequence joins TRBV11-2 and TRBJ2-3; D assignment may be TRBD1 or TRBD2 (5 bases each). CDR3 length equals 14 residues. Germline CDR1 and CDR2: SGHAT and FQNNGV. V was cut by 5 bases and J by 2 bases, with 11 bases left in between. The CDR3 DNA sequence: TGTGCCAGCAGCCCGCACGGGGCCACAGATACGCAGTATTTT. Protein: CASSPHGATDTQYF.

This clonotype occurred a few times. V gene TRBV12-3 or TRBV12-4 combines with J gene TRBJ1-1, with 8 bases matching TRBD1. J gave up 1 base and V 4 bases, and 5 bases lay outside the gene matches. This CDR3 has 15 amino acids. The CDR3 is CASSSPGQANTEAFF. The CDR3, as DNA: TGTGCCAGCAGTTCCCCGGGACAGGCGAACACTGAAGCTTTCTTT.

The chain employs TRBV29-1 and TRBJ2-7; D is ambiguous. The length of the CDR3 is 11 residues. V dropped 5 bases and J dropped 2 bases, with 7 bases sitting between them. Germline V gives CDR1 SQVTM, CDR2 ANQGSEA. The CDR3, as DNA: TGCAGCGTTTGTAAGGCCTACGAGCAGTACTTC. Translation gives CSVCKAYEQYF.

This clonotype was observed a handful of times. The rearrangement joins TRBV14 to TRBJ2-3; possibly TRBD2 for D (6 bases). Trimming took off 0 bases at V and 5 bases at J, with 15 bases between the two ends. Germline CDR1 SGHDN, CDR2 FVKESK. The CDR3 covers 16 residues. CDR3 sequence: CASSQDGGVRGDTQYF. For the CDR3, the DNA is TGTGCCAGCAGCCAAGACGGAGGGGTCCGGGGAGATACGCAGTATTTT.

Note on this clonotype: The conserved final phenylalanine or tryptophan is absent from the CDR3, which likely points to a read error. The chain carries TRBV12-3 or TRBV12-4 and TRBJ2-5; D call uncertain. V shed 6 bases and J shed 4 bases, with 9 bases lying between them. This CDR3 has 12 amino acids. The CDR3 region has the DNA TGTGCCAGCAGCTACTGGGGAGAGACCCAGTACCTC. This codes for CASSYWGETQYL.

This clonotype was seen ten or more times. The chain links TRBV6-1 to TRBJ2-1, with 7 bases identical to TRBD2. Germline V CDR1 and CDR2: MNHNS, SASEGT. This CDR3 contains 15 residues. J was trimmed by 5 bases and V by 4 bases; bases with no gene match: 8. CDR3 DNA sequence: TGTGCCAGCAGTGTAGCGACTAGCAGTCACAATGAGCAGTTCTTC. Translated: CASSVATSSHNEQFF.

Remarks on this clonotype: A much more abundant neighbour one base away suggests this may be a read error. This chain links TRBV4-1 with TRBJ2-2; D possibly corresponds to TRBD2 (6 bases). Deletions cut 1 base from V and 6 bases from J, with 12 bases between. Germline-derived CDR1 and CDR2 are MGHRA and YSYEKL. This CDR3 is built from 15 residues. In DNA, the CDR3 is TGCGCCAGCAGCCAAGGGGCCTCGGGGGCCGGGGAGCTGTTTTTT. Protein: CASSQGASGAGELFF.

In its sample, this clonotype was seen many times. The CDR3, as DNA: TGTGCCACCACCTATACCTTGGCTAATGAAAAACTGTTTTTT. Translating gives CATTYTLANEKLFF. The chain links TRBV15 to TRBJ1-4; no firm D call. Germline CDR1 reads LNHNV; CDR2 reads YYDKDF (reference sequence). CDR3 size: 14 residues. V lost 7 bases to trimming and J lost 3 bases, with 12 bases between them.

The rearrangement uses TRBV6-7 and TRBJ2-7; TRBD2 matches at 10 bases. TRBV6-7 is identified as an open reading frame with a role that is uncertain. CDR3 length equals 15 residues. The J segment lost 3 bases and the V segment lost 5 bases, leaving 7 bases of the junction unmatched. CDR3 nucleotides: TGTGCCAGCAGTGTCCCTAGCGGGAGTGGCTACGAGCAGTACTTC. Translation: CASSVPSGSGYEQYF.

The V gene is TRBV30, the J gene TRBJ2-6, with D uncertain. The germline V and J ends were trimmed by 1 base and 0 bases, with 7 bases remaining between them. The CDR3 contains 15 residues. Germline-derived CDR1 and CDR2 are GTSNPN and SVGIG (reference sequence). Here the CDR3 DNA reads TGTGCCTGGAGTGCCCGAAGCTCTGGGGCCAACGTCCTGACTTTC. Protein: CAWSARSSGANVLTF.

This clonotype appeared many times. The gene calls are TRBV12-3 or TRBV12-4 and TRBJ1-1; D gene uncertain. Trimming stripped 3 bases from V and 1 base from J, with 9 bases between. This CDR3 region has 14 residues. Here the CDR3 reads CASSFKRTNTEAFF. The CDR3 DNA reads as TGTGCCAGCAGTTTCAAAAGAACGAACACTGAAGCTTTCTTT.

This clonotype was detected a few times. The chain links TRBV6-1 to TRBJ2-1; D is undetermined. V was cut by 6 bases and J by 4 bases, with 10 bases left in between. This CDR3 comprises 13 residues. CDR1 and CDR2 (germline): MNHNS, SASEGT. DNA for the CDR3: TGTGCCAGCAGCCCTACGCGTTACAATGAGCAGTTCTTC. It translates to CASSPTRYNEQFF.

The chain is built from TRBV2 and TRBJ2-1; D unresolved. V was shortened by 5 bases and J by 6 bases, with 14 bases between the two germline ends. Germline-derived CDR1 and CDR2 are SNHLY and FYNNEI. The CDR3 sequence is 14 residues long. The CDR3 DNA sequence: TGTGCCAGCAGTTGGATCGACTCGCTCAATGAGCAGTTCTTC. Its translation: CASSWIDSLNEQFF.

The chain couples TRBV20-1 to TRBJ1-4, with D uncertain. CDR1 DFQATT and CDR2 SNEGSKA come from the germline V gene (reference sequence). V was pared by 1 base and J by 5 bases, with 8 bases between. The CDR3 extends over 13 amino acids. CDR3 sequence reads: CSARGARNEKLFF. Here the CDR3 DNA reads TGCAGTGCTAGAGGGGCAAGAAATGAAAAACTGTTTTTT.

The chain joins TRBV2 to TRBJ2-7, with D maybe TRBD2 (5 bases). Germline CDR1 reads SNHLY; CDR2 reads FYNNEI. CDR3 length: 13 amino acids. The germline V and J ends were trimmed by 9 bases and 0 bases, with 12 bases remaining between them. The CDR3 loop reads CASTGMSSYEQYF. The DNA for the CDR3 is TGTGCCAGTACCGGGATGAGCTCCTACGAGCAGTACTTC.

This clonotype was seen at least ten times. The rearrangement links TRBV6-2 or TRBV6-3 to TRBJ2-5; D unresolved. Per germline, CDR1 MNHEY and CDR2 SVGEGT. Trimming stripped 2 bases from V and 1 base from J, with 2 bases between. This CDR3 contains 12 residues. DNA of the CDR3: TGTGCCAGCAGTTACGGCCAAGAGACCCAGTACTTC. As protein: CASSYGQETQYF.

The V gene is TRBV4-1, the J gene TRBJ1-1; D gene uncertain. Germline loops: CDR1 MGHRA, CDR2 YSYEKL. V was cut by 3 bases and J by 6 bases, with 14 bases left in between. The CDR3 contains 14 residues. The DNA of the CDR3 is TGCGCCAGCAGCCACCCGGGCGTCAACGCTGAAGCTTTCTTT. Its translation: CASSHPGVNAEAFF.

This clonotype was found a few times. The chain uses TRBV28 and TRBJ2-5; TRBD1 aligns across 9 bases. V shed 5 bases, J shed 5 bases, and the junction held 3 bases outside the gene matches. There are 13 residues in the CDR3. Germline assignment: CDR1 MDHEN and CDR2 SYDVKM. CDR3 in amino acids: CASSPGTGETQYF. The CDR3 DNA sequence: TGTGCCAGCAGTCCCGGGACAGGGGAGACCCAGTACTTC. Complete variable domain (other parts from reference TRBV28 and TRBJ2-5): DVKVTQSSRYLVKRTGEKVFLECVQDMDHENMFWYRQDPGLGLRLIYFSYDVKMKEKGDIPEGYSVSREKKERFSLILESASTNQTSMYLCASSPGTGETQYFGPGTRLLVL.

This clonotype came up a few times. This chain connects TRBV7-9 to TRBJ2-7, with D perhaps TRBD2 (5 bases). The CDR3 runs to 15 residues. The V and J ends lost 0 bases and 2 bases respectively, with 11 bases between them. CDR1 and CDR2 from the germline V gene are SEHNR and FQNEAQ (reference sequence). This CDR3 is CASSLAGATTYEQYF. The DNA of the CDR3 is TGTGCCAGCAGCTTAGCGGGAGCGACCACCTACGAGCAGTACTTC. Full variable domain (rest looked up from reference TRBV7-9 and TRBJ2-7): DTGVSQNPRHKITKRGQNVTFRCDPISEHNRLYWYRQTLGQGPEFLTYFQNEAQLEKSRLLSDRFSAERPKGSFSTLEIQRTEQGDSAMYLCASSLAGATTYEQYFGPGTRLTVT.

This clonotype was seen a handful of times. The V call is TRBV3-1, the J call TRBJ2-1; no definite D call. The CDR3 consists of 14 residues. Germline V CDR1 and CDR2: LGHDT, YNNKEL (reference sequence). V lost 3 bases and J 2 bases, leaving 8 bases between the germline ends. The CDR3 loop is CASSHPVAYNEQFF. The CDR3 DNA reads TGTGCCAGCAGCCACCCCGTGGCCTACAATGAGCAGTTCTTC.

This clonotype was detected only a few times. J is TRBJ2-1 and V is TRBV6-5; D not resolved. The ends were cut back, 2 bases at V and 2 bases at J, with 7 bases in the middle. In germline, CDR1 is MNHEY, CDR2 SVGAGI. The CDR3 sequence is 14 residues long. The CDR3 is CASSYRVAYNEQFF. The CDR3 nucleotides read TGTGCCAGCAGTTACAGGGTAGCCTACAATGAGCAGTTCTTC.

This clonotype was found a few times. CDR3 DNA sequence: TGTGCCAGCAGCTTAGGGTCCAAAGCTGAAAAACTGTTTTTT. Encoded protein: CASSLGSKAEKLFF. J is TRBJ1-4 and V is TRBV7-9; D is ambiguous. With 1 base removed from V and 7 bases from J, the gap between germline ends came to 10 bases. Per germline, CDR1 SEHNR and CDR2 FQNEAQ (reference sequence). The CDR3 has 14 amino acids. Full variable domain (outside the CDR3, taken from reference TRBV7-9 and TRBJ1-4): DTGVSQNPRHKITKRGQNVTFRCDPISEHNRLYWYRQTLGQGPEFLTYFQNEAQLEKSRLLSDRFSAERPKGSFSTLEIQRTEQGDSAMYLCASSLGSKAEKLFFGSGTQLSVL.